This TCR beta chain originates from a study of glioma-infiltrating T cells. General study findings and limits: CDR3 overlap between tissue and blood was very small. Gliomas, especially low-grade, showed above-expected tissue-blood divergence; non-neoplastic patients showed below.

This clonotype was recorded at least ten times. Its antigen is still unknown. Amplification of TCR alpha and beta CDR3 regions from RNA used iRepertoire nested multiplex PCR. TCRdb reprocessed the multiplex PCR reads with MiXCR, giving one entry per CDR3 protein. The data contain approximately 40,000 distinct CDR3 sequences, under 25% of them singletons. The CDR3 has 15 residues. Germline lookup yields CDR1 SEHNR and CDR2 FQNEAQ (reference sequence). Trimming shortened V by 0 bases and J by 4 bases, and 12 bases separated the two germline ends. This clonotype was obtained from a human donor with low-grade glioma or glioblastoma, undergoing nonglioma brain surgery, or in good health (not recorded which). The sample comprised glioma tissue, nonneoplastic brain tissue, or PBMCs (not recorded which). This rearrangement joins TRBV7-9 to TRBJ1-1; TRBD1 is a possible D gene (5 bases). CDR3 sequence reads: CASSLADGAGTEAFF. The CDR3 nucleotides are TGTGCCAGCAGCTTAGCGGATGGGGCTGGCACTGAAGCTTTCTTT.